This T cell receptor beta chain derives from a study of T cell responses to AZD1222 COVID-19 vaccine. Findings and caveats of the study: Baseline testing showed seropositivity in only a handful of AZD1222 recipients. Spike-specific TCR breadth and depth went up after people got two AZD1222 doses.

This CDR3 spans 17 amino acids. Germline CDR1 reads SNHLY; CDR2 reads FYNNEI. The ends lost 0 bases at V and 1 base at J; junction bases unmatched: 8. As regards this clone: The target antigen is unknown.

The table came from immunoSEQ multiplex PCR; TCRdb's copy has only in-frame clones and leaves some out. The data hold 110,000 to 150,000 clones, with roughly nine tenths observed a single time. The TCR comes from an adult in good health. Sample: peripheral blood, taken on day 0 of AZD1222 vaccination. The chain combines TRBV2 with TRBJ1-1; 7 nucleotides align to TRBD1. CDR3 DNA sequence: TGTGCCAGCAGTGAAGCGCTTCTTAGGACAGGGAACACTGAAGCTTTCTTT. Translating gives CASSEALLRTGNTEAFF.